This T cell receptor beta chain was profiled in a study of blood T cell repertoires in COVID-19. Looking at the study overall: The study drew acute and convalescent COVID-19 samples from the United States, Italy and Spain.

As processed by the authors: Estimates of nucleated cell counts were drawn from the amplification of reference gene primers. Sequenced by immunoSEQ multiplex PCR; TCRdb stores in-frame clones only, minus some. V and J calls and clone size are those listed in that table; D and trimming were worked out from the DNA. Of about 260,000 clones in the sample, 70% to 90% are singletons; the top ten hold about 4%. This CDR3 has 15 residues. Losses at the gene ends were 5 bases for V and 6 bases for J; bases not matched to a gene: 10. CDR1 is LNHDA, CDR2 SQIVND, per germline (reference sequence). The specimen was peripheral blood. This chain uses TRBV19 with TRBJ2-1; TRBD2 aligns across 7 bases. This sequence originates from a young man with active or convalescent COVID-19. The CDR3 region has the DNA TGTGCCAGTAGTCCGCAGCGGGGAGGGCTCAATGAGCAGTTCTTC. Encoded protein: CASSPQRGGLNEQFF. The variable domain in full, completed from reference TRBV19 and TRBJ2-1, reads DGGITQSPKYLFRKEGQNVTLSCEQNLNHDAMYWYRQDPGQGLRLIYYSQIVNDFQKGDIAEGYSVSREKKESFPLTVTSAQKNPTAFYLCASSPQRGGLNEQFFGPGTRLTVL.